This T cell receptor (beta chain) was identified in a study of shared clonotypes between healthy human individuals. This clone showed up just once. Repertoires were generated with immunoSEQ multiplex PCR, while TCRdb's copy carries only in-frame clones and drops some. Of about 1 million clones in the sample, about 75% were seen once. The CDR3 runs to 15 residues. The germline gives CDR1 SEHNR, CDR2 FQNEAQ (reference sequence). V lost 5 bases to trimming and J lost 7 bases, with 18 bases between them. This TCR came from a man between 18 and 35 years old in good health. This chain connects TRBV7-9 to TRBJ2-1; D might be TRBD1 or TRBD2, each matching 5 bases. Specimen: memory CD4+ T cells sorted from blood. Indicated subset: CD45RA-negative fraction. CDR3: CASSKRDLGGNEQFF. The CDR3 nucleotides read TGTGCCAGCAGCAAAAGGGACCTCGGCGGGAATGAGCAGTTCTTC.